A single sample is the source of the 30 T cell receptor beta chains below, sequenced in a study of blood T cells in healthy people across ages. A second about 6 to 11 cycle PCR used barcoded and J-beta primers. TCRdb processed the 5' RACE reads anew with MiXCR; each CDR3 protein has one entry. The sample contains fewer than 1,200,000 distinct CDR3 sequences, under 30% of which appear only once. These data were likewise used in another study, on T cells of mothers and their children.

Sequencing was performed on blood. These receptors were obtained from a girl aged 2-10 years in good health.

The chain couples TRBV4-1 to TRBJ1-1; D remains unclear. Germline V gives CDR1 MGHRA, CDR2 YSYEKL. The CDR3 length is 15 residues. With 0 bases removed from V and 0 bases from J, the gap between germline ends came to 8 bases. CDR3 loop: CASSQERLLNTEAFF. In nucleotides, the CDR3 is TGCGCCAGCAGCCAAGAAAGACTCCTGAACACTGAAGCTTTCTTT.

In this sample, this clonotype turned up a few times. This chain joins TRBV5-6 and TRBJ2-1, with D possibly being TRBD2 (5 bases). Germline V CDR1 and CDR2: SGHDT, YYEEEE. The V end was cut by 1 base, the J end by 3 bases, with 11 bases between. This CDR3 spans 15 amino acids. The CDR3 DNA is TGTGCCAGCAGCTTGAAAAGCGGTTACTACAATGAGCAGTTCTTC. This translates into CASSLKSGYYNEQFF.

V gene TRBV9 combines with J gene TRBJ2-2; the D is unclear. V lost 0 bases, J lost 4 bases, and 10 bases lay in between. CDR1 SGDLS and CDR2 YYNGEE come from the germline V gene. This CDR3 spans 15 amino acids. The CDR3 loop is CASSVEGRITGELFF. Written as DNA, the CDR3 is TGTGCCAGCAGCGTAGAAGGGCGGATCACCGGGGAGCTGTTTTTT.

The J gene is TRBJ2-5, the V gene TRBV29-1, with a weak D call TRBD1 (6 bases). The V and J ends lost 4 bases and 7 bases respectively, with 19 bases between them. The CDR3 has 14 amino acids. Germline CDR1 reads SQVTM; CDR2 reads ANQGSEA. The CDR3 nucleotides are TGCAGCGTTGTTGGGGGCGAGTTTTCGGGGACCCAGTACTTC. This translates into CSVVGGEFSGTQYF.

This clonotype was counted a few times. V is TRBV6-6 and J is TRBJ1-1, with 8 bases identical to TRBD1. Trimming at V came to 5 bases and at J to 0 bases, leaving 2 bases not matched to a gene. Germline V gene sequence: CDR1 MNHNY, CDR2 SVGAGI (reference sequence). The CDR3 runs 14 residues. In DNA, the CDR3 is TGTGCCAGCAGTCGGACAGGGCTGAACACTGAAGCTTTCTTT. Protein product: CASSRTGLNTEAFF.

This clonotype has just a few counts. The V and J genes are TRBV9 and TRBJ2-4, with 10 bases matching TRBD1. CDR3 length equals 13 residues. Germline CDR1 is SGDLS and CDR2 is YYNGEE. Trimming took 2 bases from V and 12 from J; bases not matched to a gene: 5. The CDR3 is CASSVGQGPTQYF. The CDR3 bases are TGTGCCAGCAGCGTGGGACAGGGGCCTACTCAGTACTTC. Full variable domain (rest looked up from reference TRBV9 and TRBJ2-4): DSGVTQTPKHLITATGQRVTLRCSPRSGDLSVYWYQQSLDQGLQFLIQYYNGEERAKGNILERFSAQQFPDLHSELNLSSLELGDSALYFCASSVGQGPTQYFGAGTRLSVL.

Only one count was recorded for this clonotype. The chain carries TRBV7-2 and TRBJ2-3, with TRBD2 as a possible D gene (5 bases). Germline CDR1 and CDR2: SGHTA and FQGNSA. The CDR3 has 15 amino acids. Trimming left V 5 bases short and J 2 bases short, with 14 bases between. As DNA, the CDR3 is TGTGCCAGCAGCCGCGACGGACTTATCACAGATACGCAGTATTTT. It encodes CASSRDGLITDTQYF.

In its sample, this clonotype was seen a few times. The V gene is TRBV7-3, the J gene TRBJ2-7; a possible D gene is TRBD2 (6 bases). The V end was cut by 2 bases, the J end by 4 bases, with 9 bases between. The CDR3 is 13 residues long. Germline CDR1 and CDR2: SGHTA and FQGTGA. The CDR3 protein is CASSLLSGYEQYF. The CDR3 region has the DNA TGTGCCAGCAGCTTACTTAGCGGATACGAGCAGTACTTC.

The J gene is TRBJ2-2, the V gene TRBV10-1; D is uncertain. CDR3 length equals 13 residues. Looked up from germline, CDR1 is WNHNN and CDR2 is SYGVQD (reference sequence). Trimming stripped 4 bases from V and 4 bases from J, with 7 bases between. The CDR3 protein is CASSGQSTGELFF. In nucleotides, the CDR3 is TGCGCCAGCAGTGGGCAGAGCACCGGGGAGCTGTTTTTT.

This clonotype was seen a handful of times. V usage is TRBV7-2 and J usage is TRBJ1-6; D is ambiguous. The germline V and J ends were trimmed by 0 bases and 9 bases, with 12 bases remaining between them. This CDR3 has 15 residues. The germline CDR1 and CDR2 sequences are SGHTA and FQGNSA. The CDR3 reads CASSLASGEVSPLHF. In DNA, the CDR3 is TGTGCCAGCAGCTTAGCTTCGGGAGAGGTTTCACCCCTCCACTTT. Supplemented by reference TRBV7-2 and TRBJ1-6, the full variable domain reads GAGVSQSPSNKVTEKGKDVELRCDPISGHTALYWYRQSLGQGLEFLIYFQGNSAPDKSGLPSDRFSAERTGGSVSTLTIQRTQQEDSAVYLCASSLASGEVSPLHFGNGTRLTVT.

The genes are TRBV6-5 and TRBJ2-3, with 7 bases lining up with TRBD1. Trimming cost V 0 bases and J 4 bases; bases outside gene matches: 7. Germline V gene lookup returns CDR1 MNHEY and CDR2 SVGAGI. The CDR3 loop spans 16 amino acids. This CDR3 is CASSYSKGALPDTQYF. In nucleotides, the CDR3 is TGTGCCAGCAGTTACTCGAAGGGGGCGCTCCCAGATACGCAGTATTTT.

The chain employs TRBV12-3 or TRBV12-4 and TRBJ2-7; 13 bases fit TRBD2. V lost 5 bases and J lost 4; bases outside the gene matches: 5. CDR3 size: 15 residues. Here the CDR3 DNA reads TGTGCCAGCAGTCCCAGACTAGCGGGAGGATACGAGCAGTACTTC. This gives the protein CASSPRLAGGYEQYF.

The chain combines TRBV20-1 with TRBJ2-7; no clear D. This CDR3 is built from 13 residues. Trimming stripped 0 bases from V and 6 bases from J, with 12 bases between. CDR1 is DFQATT, CDR2 SNEGSKA, per germline (reference sequence). The CDR3 DNA reads as TGCAGTGCTAGAGATCCCGGTTGGGTCGAGCAGTACTTC. Residues: CSARDPGWVEQYF.

This chain links TRBV28 with TRBJ2-1, with TRBD2 matching over 10 bases. CDR1 and CDR2 from the germline V gene are MDHEN and SYDVKM. The CDR3 consists of 15 residues. The V and J ends lost 6 bases and 5 bases, in that order; junction bases with no gene match: 7. CDR3 region: CASSPSGRPHNEQFF. The CDR3, as DNA: TGTGCCAGCAGCCCTAGCGGGAGACCTCACAATGAGCAGTTCTTC. The full variable domain, its missing parts supplied by reference TRBV28 and TRBJ2-1, is DVKVTQSSRYLVKRTGEKVFLECVQDMDHENMFWYRQDPGLGLRLIYFSYDVKMKEKGDIPEGYSVSREKKERFSLILESASTNQTSMYLCASSPSGRPHNEQFFGPGTRLTVL.

This clonotype was detected a few times. V usage is TRBV29-1 and J usage is TRBJ2-5; D unresolved. The germline gives CDR1 SQVTM, CDR2 ANQGSEA. The CDR3 length is 13 residues. V gave up 3 bases and J gave up 5 bases, with 13 bases separating them. CDR3 in amino acids: CSVDVRLRETQYF. The CDR3 coding sequence is TGCAGCGTTGATGTTCGGCTGCGCGAGACCCAGTACTTC.

This clonotype was seen only a few times. The chain couples TRBV6-2 or TRBV6-3 to TRBJ1-1; maybe TRBD1 (6 bases). The CDR3 has 13 residues. The germline V gene has CDR1 MNHEY and CDR2 SVGEGT. The V and J ends lost 7 bases and 4 bases respectively, with 13 bases between them. The CDR3 reads CASNTQGPTEAFF. CDR3 sequence (DNA): TGTGCCAGCAACACACAGGGCCCCACTGAAGCTTTCTTT.

This clonotype was seen a handful of times. The chain joins TRBV12-3 or TRBV12-4 to TRBJ1-2; D gene uncertain. The length of the CDR3 is 13 residues. Trimming cost V 3 bases and J 0 bases, with 5 bases left between them. CDR3 nucleotides: TGTGCCAGCAGTTTGGAAACTAACTATGGCTACACCTTC. Translated: CASSLETNYGYTF.

The V call is TRBV7-9, the J call TRBJ1-2; tentatively, D is TRBD1 (5 bases). The CDR3 runs to 16 residues. V was pared by 1 base and J by 4 bases, with 16 bases between. The germline gives CDR1 SEHNR, CDR2 FQNEAQ (reference sequence). The CDR3, as DNA: TGTGCCAGCAGCTTAGGGGCTTGGGACCCCCTCTATGGCTACACCTTC. Translating gives CASSLGAWDPLYGYTF.

This clonotype was seen more than once but under ten times. As DNA, the CDR3 is TGTGCCACCAGTACCGGGGCTTCCTACAATGAGCAGTTCTTC. It codes for CATSTGASYNEQFF. The chain links TRBV15 to TRBJ2-1; possibly TRBD1 or TRBD2 for D (5 bases each). The germline gives CDR1 LNHNV, CDR2 YYDKDF (reference sequence). The CDR3 contains 14 residues. Trimming shortened V by 6 bases and J by 1 base, and 10 bases separated the two germline ends.

This clonotype occurred many times. The chain links TRBV28 to TRBJ2-5; TRBD2 matches 7 bases. The V segment lost 2 bases and the J segment 5 bases; nucleotides outside the gene matches: 5. This CDR3 has 14 residues. The germline V gene encodes CDR1 MDHEN and CDR2 SYDVKM. CDR3 amino acids: CASSLQRGVETQYF. The CDR3 DNA is TGTGCCAGCAGTTTACAGCGGGGTGTGGAGACCCAGTACTTC. Looking up the rest from reference TRBV28 and TRBJ2-5 gives the full variable domain: DVKVTQSSRYLVKRTGEKVFLECVQDMDHENMFWYRQDPGLGLRLIYFSYDVKMKEKGDIPEGYSVSREKKERFSLILESASTNQTSMYLCASSLQRGVETQYFGPGTRLLVL.

This clonotype came up a few times. The V and J genes are TRBV7-6 and TRBJ2-1, with D unresolved. The CDR3 length is 12 residues. Trimming pared 4 bases from V and 10 bases from J, leaving 11 bases between. Germline CDR1 and CDR2: SGHVS and FNYEAQ. The chain's CDR3 is CASSSSGVEQFF. As DNA, the CDR3 is TGTGCCAGCAGCTCTTCGGGCGTCGAGCAGTTCTTC.

CDR3 residues: CASSPGTSNYGYTF. The CDR3 DNA follows: TGTGCCAGCTCTCCCGGGACTTCTAACTATGGCTACACCTTC. The J gene is TRBJ1-2, the V gene TRBV18, with a possible D match to TRBD1 (5 bases). Trimming took off 6 bases at V and 0 bases at J, with 11 bases between the two ends. This CDR3 spans 14 amino acids. The germline V gene has CDR1 KGHSH and CDR2 LQKENI.

This chain links TRBV9 with TRBJ2-1; TRBD1 or TRBD2 may be the D gene (5 bases each). This CDR3 is built from 14 residues. V was cut by 0 bases and J by 8 bases, with 12 bases left in between. CDR1 is SGDLS, CDR2 YYNGEE, per germline. CDR3 protein: CASSVEIGTDEQFF. The CDR3 nucleotides are TGTGCCAGCAGCGTAGAAATAGGGACGGATGAGCAGTTCTTC.

This clonotype was seen only a few times. V is TRBV18 and J is TRBJ2-5, with 7 bases identical to TRBD1. This CDR3 has 17 residues. Germline CDR1 KGHSH, CDR2 LQKENI. Trimming removed 1 base from V and 5 bases from J; junction bases left unmatched: 13. In DNA, the CDR3 is TGTGCCAGCTCACCACTCTCGACAGGGCGAGAGGGGGAGACCCAGTACTTC. Translation: CASSPLSTGREGETQYF.

The chain couples TRBV20-1 to TRBJ1-4; D ambiguous. Germline CDR1 reads DFQATT; CDR2 reads SNEGSKA (reference sequence). The CDR3 is 15 amino acids. CDR3 in DNA: TGCAGCCTAGTTCTAGGCGGAGCAACTAATGAAAAACTGTTTTTT. As protein: CSLVLGGATNEKLFF.

This chain uses TRBV7-2 with TRBJ1-5; 7 bases align to TRBD1. V dropped 2 bases and J dropped 5; count of bases not matched to a gene: 12. Germline V lookup: CDR1 SGHTA, CDR2 FQGNSA. This CDR3 has 17 amino acids. The CDR3 bases are TGTGCCAGCAGCTTAACCTCTCAGGGGGTAGGGGATCAGCCCCAGCATTTT. Translated, it gives CASSLTSQGVGDQPQHF.

This clonotype has a handful of counts. The rearrangement joins TRBV7-9 to TRBJ2-2; D perhaps matches TRBD2 (6 bases). CDR1 SEHNR and CDR2 FQNEAQ come from the germline V gene (reference sequence). This CDR3 comprises 16 residues. The V gene lost 5 bases and the J gene lost 0 bases, with 13 bases spanning the gap. DNA of the CDR3: TGTGCCAGCAGCCCTGATGGAGGGGCGAACACCGGGGAGCTGTTTTTT. Its translation: CASSPDGGANTGELFF.

The chain carries TRBV15 and TRBJ1-3, with D unresolved. The V end lost 5 bases, the J end lost 0 bases, and 23 bases lay between the germline ends. This CDR3 has 19 residues. Germline-derived CDR1 and CDR2 are LNHNV and YYDKDF (reference sequence). Written as DNA, the CDR3 is TGTGCCACCAGCTCCCTGGGGAGCATAGGGCCCCACTCTGGAAACACCATATATTTT. It is translated as CATSSLGSIGPHSGNTIYF.

In this sample, this clonotype turned up a few times. This chain connects TRBV7-2 to TRBJ1-4; no definite D call. The V gene lost 2 bases and the J gene lost 0 bases, with 7 bases spanning the gap. From germline, CDR1 is SGHTA and CDR2 FQGNSA. The CDR3 covers 15 residues. The CDR3 DNA reads as TGTGCCAGCAGCTTAATGGGGACAACTAATGAAAAACTGTTTTTT. Translated: CASSLMGTTNEKLFF. The variable domain in full, completed from reference TRBV7-2 and TRBJ1-4, reads GAGVSQSPSNKVTEKGKDVELRCDPISGHTALYWYRQSLGQGLEFLIYFQGNSAPDKSGLPSDRFSAERTGGSVSTLTIQRTQQEDSAVYLCASSLMGTTNEKLFFGSGTQLSVL.

V and J are TRBV20-1 and TRBJ2-7, with D perhaps matching TRBD2 (6 bases). The CDR3 consists of 13 residues. The V and J ends lost 0 bases and 1 base respectively, with 7 bases between them. The V gene's germline CDR1 is DFQATT and CDR2 SNEGSKA (reference sequence). The CDR3 loop is CSARDSGSYEQYV. In DNA form, the CDR3 reads TGCAGTGCTAGAGATAGCGGTTCCTACGAGCAGTACGTC.